The table lists the clone carrying this T cell receptor beta chain with a few counts. Its matching antigen is unknown. Germline V CDR1 and CDR2: MNHEY, SVGAGI. V lost 7 bases to trimming and J lost 3 bases, with 17 bases between them. The CDR3 has 15 amino acids. Of the isolated RNA, all was reverse transcribed, and so the sequenced material was expressed TCRB transcripts. Produced via immunoSEQ multiplex PCR; TCRdb's table is partial and in-frame only. The table lists 200,000 to 300,000 clones, approximately 11% of them singletons. This sample was included in a study of beta chain features in type 1 diabetes. Study in general: Regarding age, gender and cell yields, patients proved similar to healthy donors. Study-level findings and limits: There was a moderate but significant shortening of TCRB CDR3s in all four CD4+ subsets of Type 1 diabetes patients.

This TCR was sampled from a man aged 25-45 years with type 1 diabetes. The rearrangement links TRBV6-5 to TRBJ2-3; D ambiguous. Sequenced input: naive CD4+ T cells from blood. Here the CDR3 reads CASTATFWRTDTQYF. The CDR3, as DNA: TGTGCCAGCACCGCGACCTTCTGGAGAACAGATACGCAGTATTTT.